These 3 T cell receptor beta chains share one sample of origin, sequenced in a study of T-cell memory formation after mild COVID-19. TCRdb passed the 5' RACE reads through MiXCR, listing each CDR3 protein once. In the table there are 190,000 or so distinct CDR3 sequences, roughly a fifth of which are singletons. Sequenced sample: PBMCs or a T cell subset sorted from them (not recorded which). These receptors were collected from an adult woman who had mild COVID-19 (a few samples of this study predate the infection). Cell type and time point are not known.

This chain connects TRBV28 to TRBJ2-7; D is uncertain. V gave up 1 base and J gave up 2 bases, with 12 bases separating them. There are 15 residues in the CDR3. The germline V gene encodes CDR1 MDHEN and CDR2 SYDVKM. The CDR3 nucleotides are TGTGCCAGCAGTTTATTGGAGACCCTTCCCTACGAGCAGTACTTC. It is translated as CASSLLETLPYEQYF.

This clonotype was observed a few times. V usage is TRBV20-1 and J usage is TRBJ2-1, with 9 nucleotides matching TRBD2. This CDR3 spans 16 amino acids. The germline V gene has CDR1 DFQATT and CDR2 SNEGSKA (reference sequence). The V segment lost 0 bases and the J segment 7 bases; nucleotides outside the gene matches: 10. The CDR3 DNA reads TGCAGTGCTAGAGATGCGGCGGGAGGGCCTCTTAATGAGCAGTTCTTC. Translating gives CSARDAAGGPLNEQFF.

This clonotype was seen a handful of times. V is TRBV3-1 and J is TRBJ1-1; weak D call: TRBD1 (5 bases). Trimming removed 9 bases from V and 0 bases from J, with 14 bases in between. Germline V gene sequence: CDR1 LGHDT, CDR2 YNNKEL (reference sequence). The CDR3 has 14 amino acids. This CDR3 reads CASTGGSVNTEAFF. The CDR3 nucleotides read TGTGCCAGTACCGGGGGGTCGGTGAACACTGAAGCTTTCTTT.